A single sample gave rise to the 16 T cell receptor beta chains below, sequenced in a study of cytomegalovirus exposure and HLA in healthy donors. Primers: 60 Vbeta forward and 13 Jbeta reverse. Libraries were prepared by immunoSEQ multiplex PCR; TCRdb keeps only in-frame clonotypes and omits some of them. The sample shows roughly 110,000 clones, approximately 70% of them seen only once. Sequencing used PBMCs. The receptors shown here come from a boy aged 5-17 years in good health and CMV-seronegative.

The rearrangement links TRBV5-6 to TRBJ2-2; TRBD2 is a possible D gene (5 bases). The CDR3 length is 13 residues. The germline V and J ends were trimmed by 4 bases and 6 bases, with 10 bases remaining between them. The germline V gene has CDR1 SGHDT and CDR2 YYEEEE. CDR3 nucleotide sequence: TGTGCCAGCAGCGTCGGGATGGCCGGGGAGCTGTTTTTT. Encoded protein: CASSVGMAGELFF.

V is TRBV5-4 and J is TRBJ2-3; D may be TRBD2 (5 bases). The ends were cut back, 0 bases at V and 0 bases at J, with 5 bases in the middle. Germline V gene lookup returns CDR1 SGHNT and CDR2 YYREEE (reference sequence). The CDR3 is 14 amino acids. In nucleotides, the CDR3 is TGTGCCAGCAGCTTGGGGACTAGCACAGATACGCAGTATTTT. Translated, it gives CASSLGTSTDTQYF. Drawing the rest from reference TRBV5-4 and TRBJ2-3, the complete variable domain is ETGVTQSPTHLIKTRGQQVTLRCSSQSGHNTVSWYQQALGQGPQFIFQYYREEENGRGNFPPRFSGLQFPNYSSELNVNALELDDSALYLCASSLGTSTDTQYFGPGTRLTVL.

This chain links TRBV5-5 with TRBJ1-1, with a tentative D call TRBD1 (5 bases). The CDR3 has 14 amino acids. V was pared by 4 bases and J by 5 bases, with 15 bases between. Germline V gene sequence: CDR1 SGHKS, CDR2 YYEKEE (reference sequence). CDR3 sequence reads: CASSTSGGSTEAFF. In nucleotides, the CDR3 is TGTGCCAGCAGCACGTCGGGGGGATCTACTGAAGCTTTCTTT.

The CDR3 loop reads CASRSLGEQYF. The DNA of the CDR3 is TGTGCCAGCAGGTCCCTAGGTGAGCAGTACTTC. The V call is TRBV28, the J call TRBJ2-7; D not resolved. The CDR3 is 11 amino acids. Germline values: CDR1 MDHEN, CDR2 SYDVKM. V was trimmed by 6 bases and J by 7 bases, leaving 10 bases between them.

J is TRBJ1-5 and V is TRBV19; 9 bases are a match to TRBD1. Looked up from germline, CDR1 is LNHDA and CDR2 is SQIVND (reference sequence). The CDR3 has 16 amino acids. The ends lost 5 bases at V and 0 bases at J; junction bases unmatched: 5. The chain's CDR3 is CASSPRTGASNQPQHF. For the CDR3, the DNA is TGTGCCAGTAGTCCACGGACAGGGGCTAGCAATCAGCCCCAGCATTTT.

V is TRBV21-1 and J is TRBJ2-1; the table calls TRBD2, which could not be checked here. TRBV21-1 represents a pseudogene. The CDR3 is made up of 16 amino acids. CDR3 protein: CASSKPRGTSGPWEFF. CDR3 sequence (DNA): TGTGCCAGCAGCAAACCCCGCGGGACTAGCGGTCCCTGGGAGTTCTTC.

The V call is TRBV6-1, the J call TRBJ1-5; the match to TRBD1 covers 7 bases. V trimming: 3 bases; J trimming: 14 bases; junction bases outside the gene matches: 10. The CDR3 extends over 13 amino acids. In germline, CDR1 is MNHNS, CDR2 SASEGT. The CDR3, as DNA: TGTGCCAGCAGTGATACAGGGGCCCGCTTTGAGCATTTT. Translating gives CASSDTGARFEHF.

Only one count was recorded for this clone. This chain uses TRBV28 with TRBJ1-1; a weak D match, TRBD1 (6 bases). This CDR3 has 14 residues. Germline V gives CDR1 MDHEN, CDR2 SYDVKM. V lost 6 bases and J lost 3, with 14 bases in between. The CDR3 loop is CASRPGTHYTEAFF. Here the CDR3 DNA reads TGTGCCAGCAGACCCGGGACACATTACACTGAAGCTTTCTTT.

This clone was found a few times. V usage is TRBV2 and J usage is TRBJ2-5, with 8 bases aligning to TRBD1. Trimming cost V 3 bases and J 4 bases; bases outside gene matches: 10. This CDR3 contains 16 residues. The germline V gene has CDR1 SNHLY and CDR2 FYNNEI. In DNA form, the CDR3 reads TGTGCCAGCAGTGAGAGTAGACAGGGGAAGGGAGAGACCCAGTACTTC. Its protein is CASSESRQGKGETQYF.

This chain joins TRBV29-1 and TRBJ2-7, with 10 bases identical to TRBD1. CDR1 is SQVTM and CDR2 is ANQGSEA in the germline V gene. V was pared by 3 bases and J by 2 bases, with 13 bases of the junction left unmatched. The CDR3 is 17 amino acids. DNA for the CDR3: TGCAGCGTTGAGGAGACTTTAAGGACAGGGGGACCCTACGAGCAGTACTTC. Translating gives CSVEETLRTGGPYEQYF.

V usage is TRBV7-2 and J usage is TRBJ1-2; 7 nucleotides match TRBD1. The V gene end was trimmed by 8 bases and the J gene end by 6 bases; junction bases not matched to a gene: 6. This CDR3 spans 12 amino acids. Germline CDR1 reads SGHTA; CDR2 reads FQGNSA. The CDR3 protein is CASSYRGHGYTF. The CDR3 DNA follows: TGTGCCAGCTCGTACAGGGGTCATGGCTACACCTTC.

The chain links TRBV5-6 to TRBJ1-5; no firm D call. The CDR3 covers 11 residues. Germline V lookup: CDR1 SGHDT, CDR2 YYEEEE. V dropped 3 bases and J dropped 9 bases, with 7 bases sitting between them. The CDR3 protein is CASSSGGPQHF. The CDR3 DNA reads TGTGCCAGCAGCTCCGGTGGGCCCCAGCATTTT.

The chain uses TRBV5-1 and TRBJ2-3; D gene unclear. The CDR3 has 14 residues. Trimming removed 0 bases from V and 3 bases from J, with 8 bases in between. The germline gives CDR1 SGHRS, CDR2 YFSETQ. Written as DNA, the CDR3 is TGCGCCAGCAGCTTGGGTTTTAGTACAGATACGCAGTATTTT. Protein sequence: CASSLGFSTDTQYF.

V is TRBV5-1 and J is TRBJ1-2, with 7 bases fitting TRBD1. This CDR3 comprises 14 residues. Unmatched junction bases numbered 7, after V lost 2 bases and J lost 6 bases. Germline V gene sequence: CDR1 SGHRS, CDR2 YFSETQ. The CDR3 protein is CASSFPGTEDGYTF. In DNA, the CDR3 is TGCGCCAGCAGCTTCCCCGGGACAGAGGATGGCTACACCTTC.

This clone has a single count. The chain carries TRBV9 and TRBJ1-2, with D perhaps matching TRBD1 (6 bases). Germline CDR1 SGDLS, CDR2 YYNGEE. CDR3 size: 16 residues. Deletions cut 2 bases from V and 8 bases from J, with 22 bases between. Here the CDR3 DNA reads TGTGCCAGCAGCGTGGAGGACAGTCCTTGGGGTAGAGGCTACACCTTC. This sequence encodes CASSVEDSPWGRGYTF.

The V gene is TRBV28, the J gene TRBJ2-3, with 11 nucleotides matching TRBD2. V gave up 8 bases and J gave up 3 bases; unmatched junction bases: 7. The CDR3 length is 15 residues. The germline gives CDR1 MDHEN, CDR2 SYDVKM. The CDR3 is CASAPTSGSTDTQYF. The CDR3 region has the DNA TGTGCCAGCGCGCCAACTAGCGGGAGTACAGATACGCAGTATTTT.